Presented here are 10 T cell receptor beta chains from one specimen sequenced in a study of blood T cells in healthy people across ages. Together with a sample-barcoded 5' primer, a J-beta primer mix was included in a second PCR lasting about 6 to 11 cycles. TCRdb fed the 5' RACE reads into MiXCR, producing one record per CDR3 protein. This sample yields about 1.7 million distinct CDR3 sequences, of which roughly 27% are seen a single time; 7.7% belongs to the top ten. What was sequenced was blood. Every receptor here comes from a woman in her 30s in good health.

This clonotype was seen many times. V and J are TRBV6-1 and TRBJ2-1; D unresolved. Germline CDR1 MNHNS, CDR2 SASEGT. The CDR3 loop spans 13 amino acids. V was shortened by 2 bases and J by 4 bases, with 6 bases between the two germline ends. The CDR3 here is CASSERIYNEQFF. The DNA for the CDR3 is TGTGCCAGCAGTGAACGGATTTACAATGAGCAGTTCTTC.

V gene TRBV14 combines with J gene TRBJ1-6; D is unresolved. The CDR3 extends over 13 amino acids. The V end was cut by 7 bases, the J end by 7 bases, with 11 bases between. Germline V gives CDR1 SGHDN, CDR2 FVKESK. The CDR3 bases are TGTGCCAGCAAGCGGACGGGAAATTCACCCCTCCACTTT. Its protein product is CASKRTGNSPLHF.

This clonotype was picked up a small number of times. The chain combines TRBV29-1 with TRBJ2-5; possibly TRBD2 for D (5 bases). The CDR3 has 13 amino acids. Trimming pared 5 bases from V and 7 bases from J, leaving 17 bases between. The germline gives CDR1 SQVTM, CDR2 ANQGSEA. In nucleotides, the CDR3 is TGCAGCGTTTTAGCGCCGGGCCGCGGGACCCAGTACTTC. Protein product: CSVLAPGRGTQYF.

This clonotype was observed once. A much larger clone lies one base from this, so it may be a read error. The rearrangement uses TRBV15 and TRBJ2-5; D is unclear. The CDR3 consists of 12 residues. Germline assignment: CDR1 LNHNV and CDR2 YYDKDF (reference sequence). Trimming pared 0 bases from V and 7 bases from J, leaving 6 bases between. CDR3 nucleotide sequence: TGTGCCACCAGCAGAGATTATGCGACCCAGTACTTC. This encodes CATSRDYATQYF.

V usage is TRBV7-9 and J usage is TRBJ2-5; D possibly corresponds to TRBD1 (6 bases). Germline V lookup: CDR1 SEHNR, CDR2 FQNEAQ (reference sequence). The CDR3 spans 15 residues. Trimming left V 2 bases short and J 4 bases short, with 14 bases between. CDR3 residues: CASSLKRAGAETQYF. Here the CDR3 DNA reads TGTGCCAGCAGCTTAAAGCGAGCAGGGGCAGAGACCCAGTACTTC.

CDR3 bases: TGTGCCAGCAGCCAAGGATTGCAGCCTGAGGGCTACACCTTC. Residues: CASSQGLQPEGYTF. J is TRBJ1-2 and V is TRBV3-1; D uncertain. V lost 1 base and J 8 bases, leaving 14 bases between the germline ends. CDR1 and CDR2 from the germline V gene are LGHDT and YNNKEL (reference sequence). The CDR3 consists of 14 residues.

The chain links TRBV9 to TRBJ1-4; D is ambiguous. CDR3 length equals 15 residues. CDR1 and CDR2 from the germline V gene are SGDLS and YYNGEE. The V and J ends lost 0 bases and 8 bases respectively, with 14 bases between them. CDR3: CASSVGSPGGEKLFF. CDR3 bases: TGTGCCAGCAGCGTAGGGTCTCCCGGTGGGGAAAAACTGTTTTTT.

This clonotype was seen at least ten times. The CDR3 sequence: CASSQGPFGEQYF. CDR3 sequence (DNA): TGTGCCAGCAGCCAAGGCCCCTTCGGCGAGCAGTACTTC. The chain carries TRBV7-2 and TRBJ2-7; D is ambiguous. The CDR3 runs to 13 residues. V lost 5 bases and J 6 bases, leaving 14 bases between the germline ends. Germline V gene sequence: CDR1 SGHTA, CDR2 FQGNSA.

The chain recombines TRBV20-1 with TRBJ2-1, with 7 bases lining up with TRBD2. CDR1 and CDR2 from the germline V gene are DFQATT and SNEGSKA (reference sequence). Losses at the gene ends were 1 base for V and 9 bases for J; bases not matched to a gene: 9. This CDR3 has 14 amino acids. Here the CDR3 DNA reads TGCAGTGCTAGAGGTGGGGGAGGGATGGCTGAGCAGTTCTTC. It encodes CSARGGGGMAEQFF.

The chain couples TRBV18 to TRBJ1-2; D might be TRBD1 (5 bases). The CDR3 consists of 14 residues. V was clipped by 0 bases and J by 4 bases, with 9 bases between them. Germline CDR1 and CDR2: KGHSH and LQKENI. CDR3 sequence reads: CASSPPGRVYGYTF. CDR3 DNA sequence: TGTGCCAGCTCACCACCGGGCAGGGTCTATGGCTACACCTTC.